The sequence of this T cell receptor beta chain was determined in a study of blood T cells in healthy people across ages. General observations from the study: Considered underestimates were the diversity estimates obtained from one million T cells.

CDR3 length equals 12 residues. With 6 bases removed from V and 7 bases from J, the gap between germline ends came to 10 bases. Each sample yielded at least 5 micrograms of PBMC total RNA. Points on this clonotype: No antigen is known for it.

Combining a sample-barcoded 5' primer with a J-beta primer mix, a second PCR ran for about 6 to 11 cycles. One entry per CDR3 protein, called by TCRdb with MiXCR from the 5' RACE reads. The sample shows hundreds of thousands of distinct CDR3 sequences, roughly 50% of them seen only once. The TCR was taken from a man under 40 in good health. The V gene is TRBV12-3 or TRBV12-4, the J gene TRBJ2-4; D is possibly TRBD1 (5 bases). What was sequenced was blood. Written as DNA, the CDR3 is TGTGCCAGCAGAAGGGGCGACAACATTCAGTACTTC. Its translation: CASRRGDNIQYF.